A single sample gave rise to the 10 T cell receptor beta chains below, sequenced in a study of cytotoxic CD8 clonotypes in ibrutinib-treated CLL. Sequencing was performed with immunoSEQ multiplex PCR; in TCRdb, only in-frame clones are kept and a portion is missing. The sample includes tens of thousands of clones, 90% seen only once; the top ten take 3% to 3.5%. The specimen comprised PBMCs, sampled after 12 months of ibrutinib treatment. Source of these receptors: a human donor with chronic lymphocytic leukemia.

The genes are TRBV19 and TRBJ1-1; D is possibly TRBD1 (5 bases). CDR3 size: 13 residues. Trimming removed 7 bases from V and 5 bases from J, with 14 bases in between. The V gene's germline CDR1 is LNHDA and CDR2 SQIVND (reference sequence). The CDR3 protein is CASTVQTETEAFF. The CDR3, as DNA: TGTGCCAGTACCGTCCAGACAGAAACTGAAGCTTTCTTT.

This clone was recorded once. In DNA, the CDR3 is TGTGCCAGCAGTGCGGGACTAGCGGGAGCTAGGTCATCCTCTTACTTC. It codes for CASSAGLAGARSSSYF. The chain recombines TRBV6-1 with TRBJ2-5; 14 bases line up with TRBD2. V trimming: 4 bases; J trimming: 14 bases; junction bases outside the gene matches: 15. CDR1 and CDR2 (germline): MNHNS, SASEGT. The CDR3 extends over 16 amino acids.

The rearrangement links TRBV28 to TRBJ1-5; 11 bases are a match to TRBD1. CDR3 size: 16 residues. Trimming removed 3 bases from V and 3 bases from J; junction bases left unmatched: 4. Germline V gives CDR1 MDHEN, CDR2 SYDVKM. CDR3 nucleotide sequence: TGTGCCAGCAGTTTTTCAGGACAGGGGGCCAATCAGCCCCAGCATTTT. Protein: CASSFSGQGANQPQHF.

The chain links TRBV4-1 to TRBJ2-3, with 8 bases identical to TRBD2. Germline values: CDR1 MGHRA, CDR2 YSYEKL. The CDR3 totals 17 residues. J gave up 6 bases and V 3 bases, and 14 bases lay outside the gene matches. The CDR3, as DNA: TGCGCCAGCAGCCACCCCAGCTGGCGGGAGGTGATGGATACGCAGTATTTT. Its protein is CASSHPSWREVMDTQYF.

The CDR3 sequence: CASSLNKGRGTYEQYF. The CDR3 DNA reads as TGTGCCAGCAGCCTAAATAAAGGTCGGGGCACCTACGAGCAGTACTTC. The rearrangement links TRBV9 to TRBJ2-7; perhaps D is TRBD1 or TRBD2 (5 bases each). The germline gives CDR1 SGDLS, CDR2 YYNGEE. The CDR3 spans 16 residues. V was clipped by 4 bases and J by 2 bases, with 19 bases between them. The full variable domain, in which reference TRBV9 and TRBJ2-7 provide the parts outside the CDR3, is DSGVTQTPKHLITATGQRVTLRCSPRSGDLSVYWYQQSLDQGLQFLIQYYNGEERAKGNILERFSAQQFPDLHSELNLSSLELGDSALYFCASSLNKGRGTYEQYFGPGTRLTVT.

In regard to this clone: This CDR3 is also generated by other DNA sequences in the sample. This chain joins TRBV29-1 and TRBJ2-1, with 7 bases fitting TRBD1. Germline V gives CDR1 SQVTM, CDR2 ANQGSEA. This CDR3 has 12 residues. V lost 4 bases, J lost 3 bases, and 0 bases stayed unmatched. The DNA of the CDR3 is TGCAGCGTTGGGGACAGCTACAATGAGCAGTTCTTC. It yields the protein CSVGDSYNEQFF.

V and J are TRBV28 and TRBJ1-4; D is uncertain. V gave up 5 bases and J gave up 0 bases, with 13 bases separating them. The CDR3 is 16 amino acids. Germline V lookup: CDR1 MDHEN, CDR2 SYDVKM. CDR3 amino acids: CASSGGTAATNEKLFF. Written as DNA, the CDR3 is TGTGCCAGCAGTGGTGGAACAGCTGCAACTAATGAAAAACTGTTTTTT.

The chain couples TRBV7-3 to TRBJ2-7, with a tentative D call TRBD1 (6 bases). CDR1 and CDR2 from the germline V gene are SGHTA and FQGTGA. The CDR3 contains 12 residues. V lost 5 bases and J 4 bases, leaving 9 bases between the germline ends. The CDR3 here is CASSPDRYEQYF. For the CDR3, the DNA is TGTGCCAGCAGCCCTGACAGGTACGAGCAGTACTTC.

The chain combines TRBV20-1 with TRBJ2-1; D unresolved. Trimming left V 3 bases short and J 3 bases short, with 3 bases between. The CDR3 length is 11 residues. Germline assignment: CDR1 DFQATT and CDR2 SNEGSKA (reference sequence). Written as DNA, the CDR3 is TGCAGTGCTAGCTACTACAATGAGCAGTTCTTC. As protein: CSASYYNEQFF.

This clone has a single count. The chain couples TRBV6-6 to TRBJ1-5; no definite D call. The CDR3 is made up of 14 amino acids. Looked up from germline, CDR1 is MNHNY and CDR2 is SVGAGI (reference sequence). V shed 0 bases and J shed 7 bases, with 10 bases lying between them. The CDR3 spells CASSYSARGQPQHF. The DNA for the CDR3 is TGTGCCAGCAGTTACTCGGCCCGCGGACAGCCCCAGCATTTT.